Listed below are T cell receptor delta chains from one sample, sequenced in a study of gamma-delta T cells after stem cell transplantation. TCRdb repeated clone calling on the RT-PCR reads with CATT. The sample carries several thousand delta-chain clones, just over 20% recorded once. Material for sequencing was gamma-delta T cells. The source is a human donor. It is not recorded whose cells these are; they may come from a transplant donor. The CDR3 runs from the conserved cysteine through the conserved F or W. The D gene is left open where the match is weak. Clone size, where shown, is once, few, many, or a class for clones that have expanded.

clone_size: medium-sized
v_call: TRDV3
j_call: TRDJ1
d_call: NA
cdr3_aa: CASHPNPLRPFTGTYTDKLIF
cdr3_nt: TGTGCCTCCCACCCCAACCCCCTACGCCCATTTACTGGGACGTACACCGATAAACTCATCTTT

clone_size: medium-sized
v_call: TRDV2
j_call: TRDJ1
d_call: TRDD3
cdr3_aa: CACDNLLGDTGDDKLIF
cdr3_nt: TGTGCCTGTGACAACTTACTGGGGGATACCGGGGACGATAAACTCATCTTT

clone_size: few
v_call: TRDV1
j_call: TRDJ1
d_call: TRDD3
cdr3_aa: CALGGVSSEWGINEIYTDKLIF
cdr3_nt: TGTGCTCTTGGGGGCGTCTCTTCAGAATGGGGGATCAACGAGATTTACACCGATAAACTCATCTTT

clone_size: medium-sized
v_call: TRDV2
j_call: TRDJ3
d_call: TRDD3
cdr3_aa: CACDTVDWGILDSWDTRQMFF
cdr3_nt: TGTGCCTGTGACACCGTTGACTGGGGGATCCTTGATTCCTGGGACACCCGACAGATGTTTTTC

clone_size: NA
v_call: TRDV2
j_call: TRDJ4
d_call: TRDD3
cdr3_aa: CACEPLGDSQGDRPLIF
cdr3_nt: TGTGCCTGTGAACCTCTGGGGGATAGTCAGGGTGACAGACCCCTGATCTTT

clone_size: medium-sized
v_call: TRDV2
j_call: TRDJ1
d_call: TRDD3
cdr3_aa: CACDTVSGGYSVTDKLIF
cdr3_nt: TGTGCCTGTGACACCGTTAGTGGGGGATATTCGGTCACCGATAAACTCATCTTT

clone_size: medium-sized
v_call: TRDV1
j_call: TRDJ1
d_call: TRDD3
cdr3_aa: CALGELGGGRAGGGYPFHGTDKLIF
cdr3_nt: TGTGCTCTTGGGGAATTGGGCGGTGGTCGGGCTGGTGGGGGATACCCCTTCCACGGTACCGATAAACTCATCTTT

clone_size: many
v_call: TRDV2
j_call: TRDJ3
d_call: TRDD3
cdr3_aa: CACDTLGDASSWDTRQMFF
cdr3_nt: TGTGCCTGTGACACCCTGGGGGATGCCAGCTCCTGGGACACCCGACAGATGTTTTTC

clone_size: medium-sized
v_call: TRDV2
j_call: TRDJ1
d_call: TRDD3
cdr3_aa: CACDTIPVGGILRDGDKLIF
cdr3_nt: TGTGCCTGTGACACGATACCCGTAGGGGGGATACTAAGGGATGGCGATAAACTCATCTTT

clone_size: medium-sized
v_call: TRDV2
j_call: TRDJ1
d_call: TRDD3
cdr3_aa: CACDSLGDWRGTDKLIF
cdr3_nt: TGTGCCTGTGATAGCCTGGGGGATTGGAGGGGCACCGATAAACTCATCTTT

clone_size: medium-sized
v_call: TRDV1
j_call: TRDJ1
d_call: NA
cdr3_aa: CALGELGPVGNKLIF
cdr3_nt: TGTGCTCTTGGGGAACTTGGTCCCGTGGGTAATAAACTCATCTTT

clone_size: medium-sized
v_call: TRDV3
j_call: TRDJ1
d_call: NA
cdr3_aa: CAVLLNTDKLIF
cdr3_nt: TGTGCCGTTCTTCTAAACACCGATAAACTCATCTTT

clone_size: medium-sized
v_call: TRDV2
j_call: TRDJ1
d_call: NA
cdr3_aa: CACDTLGTRNYTDKLIF
cdr3_nt: TGTGCCTGTGACACGCTGGGGACCCGGAACTACACCGATAAACTCATCTTT

clone_size: few
v_call: TRAV29/DV5
j_call: TRDJ1
d_call: TRDD3
cdr3_aa: CAASAFPRTGGAYTDKLIF
cdr3_nt: TGTGCAGCAAGCGCCTTCCCCCGTACTGGGGGAGCCTACACCGATAAACTCATCTTT

clone_size: medium-sized
v_call: TRDV2
j_call: TRDJ1
d_call: TRDD3
cdr3_aa: CACDTIFRPTGGYTDKLIF
cdr3_nt: TGTGCCTGTGACACAATTTTTCGTCCAACTGGGGGATACACCGATAAACTCATCTTT

clone_size: NA
v_call: TRAV29/DV5
j_call: TRDJ1
d_call: TRDD3
cdr3_aa: CAASSTTGGYTEGYTDKLIF
cdr3_nt: TGTGCAGCAAGTTCTACCACTGGGGGATACACGGAGGGGTACACCGATAAACTCATCTTT

clone_size: few
v_call: TRDV1
j_call: TRDJ1
d_call: TRDD3
cdr3_aa: CALGELATTSPYWGTSRYTDKLIF
cdr3_nt: TGTGCTCTTGGGGAACTAGCGACTACGTCCCCGTACTGGGGGACTTCTAGGTACACCGATAAACTCATCTTT

clone_size: many
v_call: TRDV2
j_call: TRDJ1
d_call: TRDD3
cdr3_aa: CACDPLRSQGLGDTYTDKLIF
cdr3_nt: TGTGCCTGTGACCCCCTTAGGTCCCAAGGGCTGGGGGATACATACACCGATAAACTCATCTTT

clone_size: many
v_call: TRDV1
j_call: TRDJ1
d_call: TRDD3
cdr3_aa: CALLPEATRGYGAKDYTDKLIF
cdr3_nt: TGTGCTCTTCTCCCTGAGGCTACGCGGGGATACGGTGCGAAGGATTACACCGATAAACTCATCTTT

clone_size: NA
v_call: TRDV1
j_call: TRDJ1
d_call: TRDD2
cdr3_aa: CALGDRAFLRSTGVYTDKLIF
cdr3_nt: TGTGCTCTTGGGGATCGGGCCTTCCTACGTTCTACGGGGGTCTACACCGATAAACTCATCTTT

clone_size: medium-sized
v_call: TRDV1
j_call: TRDJ1
d_call: TRDD3
cdr3_aa: CALGDSPSANLLGDTRHTDKLIF
cdr3_nt: TGTGCTCTTGGGGACTCGCCTTCCGCAAACCTACTGGGGGATACGAGGCACACCGATAAACTCATCTTT

clone_size: medium-sized
v_call: TRDV2
j_call: TRDJ1
d_call: TRDD2
cdr3_aa: CACDTVGSSYGSGEYTDKLIF
cdr3_nt: TGTGCCTGTGACACCGTAGGGAGTTCCTACGGGTCGGGCGAGTACACCGATAAACTCATCTTT

clone_size: medium-sized
v_call: TRDV2
j_call: TRDJ1
d_call: NA
cdr3_aa: CACDTVGTYNKLIF
cdr3_nt: TGTGCCTGTGACACCGTAGGGACCTACAATAAACTCATCTTT

clone_size: medium-sized
v_call: TRDV2
j_call: TRDJ2
d_call: TRDD3
cdr3_aa: CACDTVNGGIGEPAQLFF
cdr3_nt: TGTGCCTGTGACACCGTAAACGGGGGGATAGGCGAACCAGCACAACTCTTCTTT

clone_size: many
v_call: TRDV2
j_call: TRDJ3
d_call: NA
cdr3_aa: CACDTLAEDTFSSSWDTRQMFF
cdr3_nt: TGTGCCTGTGACACCCTAGCTGAGGATACTTTCTCGAGCTCCTGGGACACCCGACAGATGTTTTTC

clone_size: NA
v_call: TRDV3
j_call: TRDJ1
d_call: TRDD3
cdr3_aa: CALGDRLDKLIF
cdr3_nt: TGTGCCTTGGGGGATAGGTTGGATAAACTCATCTTT

clone_size: medium-sized
v_call: TRDV2
j_call: TRDJ1
d_call: TRDD3
cdr3_aa: CACDTLRVGDTLYTDKLIF
cdr3_nt: TGTGCCTGTGACACCCTTAGGGTGGGGGATACCCTGTACACCGATAAACTCATCTTT

clone_size: medium-sized
v_call: TRDV2
j_call: TRDJ1
d_call: NA
cdr3_aa: CACDDLGTHPTQKYTDKLIF
cdr3_nt: TGTGCCTGTGACGACCTCGGCACCCACCCGACACAGAAGTACACCGATAAACTCATCTTT

clone_size: medium-sized
v_call: TRDV2
j_call: TRDJ1
d_call: TRDD3
cdr3_aa: CACDTVKSWGIRRTDKLIF
cdr3_nt: TGTGCCTGTGACACCGTGAAGAGCTGGGGGATACGGCGGACCGATAAACTCATCTTT

clone_size: medium-sized
v_call: TRDV1
j_call: TRDJ1
d_call: TRDD3
cdr3_aa: CALGELTPFGSGGYSDKLIF
cdr3_nt: TGTGCTCTTGGGGAACTGACCCCTTTTGGAAGTGGGGGATACTCCGATAAACTCATCTTT

clone_size: medium-sized
v_call: TRDV2
j_call: TRDJ1
d_call: TRDD3
cdr3_aa: CACDVLGDRTDKLIF
cdr3_nt: TGTGCCTGTGACGTACTGGGGGATCGCACCGATAAACTCATCTTT

clone_size: NA
v_call: TRDV1
j_call: TRDJ1
d_call: TRDD2
cdr3_aa: CALGELIDLPTHVAGFVDKLIF
cdr3_nt: TGTGCTCTTGGGGAACTGATTGACCTTCCTACCCACGTCGCTGGATTTGTCGATAAACTCATCTTT

clone_size: medium-sized
v_call: TRDV3
j_call: TRDJ1
d_call: TRDD3
cdr3_aa: CAFKPFWGIGGDKLIF
cdr3_nt: TGTGCCTTTAAACCCTTCTGGGGGATCGGAGGAGATAAACTCATCTTT

clone_size: medium-sized
v_call: TRDV2
j_call: TRDJ3
d_call: NA
cdr3_aa: CACDTGWDSSWDTRQMFF
cdr3_nt: TGTGCCTGTGACACCGGCTGGGATAGCTCCTGGGACACCCGACAGATGTTTTTC

clone_size: medium-sized
v_call: TRDV2
j_call: TRDJ1
d_call: NA
cdr3_aa: CACDTAWGPHPKDTDKLIF
cdr3_nt: TGTGCCTGTGACACCGCCTGGGGCCCTCACCCTAAGGACACCGATAAACTCATCTTT

clone_size: medium-sized
v_call: TRDV1
j_call: TRDJ1
d_call: TRDD3
cdr3_aa: CALGVLFPGGIRADKLIF
cdr3_nt: TGTGCTCTTGGGGTCCTCTTCCCCGGTGGGATACGGGCCGATAAACTCATCTTT

clone_size: once
v_call: TRDV3
j_call: TRDJ1
d_call: TRDD3
cdr3_aa: CAFVFYGGMADKLIF
cdr3_nt: TGTGCCTTTGTATTTTATGGGGGAATGGCCGATAAACTCATCTTT

clone_size: NA
v_call: TRDV2
j_call: TRDJ1
d_call: TRDD3
cdr3_aa: CACDALLGDTELIF
cdr3_nt: TGTGCCTGTGACGCCCTGCTGGGGGATACGGAACTCATCTTT

clone_size: medium-sized
v_call: TRDV2
j_call: TRDJ1
d_call: TRDD3
cdr3_aa: CACLPLPSSVLGDTDKLIF
cdr3_nt: TGTGCCTGCCTCCCCTTACCTTCATCGGTACTGGGGGACACCGATAAACTCATCTTT

clone_size: medium-sized
v_call: TRDV2
j_call: TRDJ1
d_call: TRDD3
cdr3_aa: CACDTAGNWGMTDKLIF
cdr3_nt: TGTGCCTGTGACACAGCTGGAAACTGGGGGATGACCGATAAACTCATCTTT

clone_size: medium-sized
v_call: TRDV1
j_call: TRDJ1
d_call: NA
cdr3_aa: CALGERFYSTKLIF
cdr3_nt: TGTGCTCTTGGGGAACGGTTTTATTCCACCAAACTCATCTTT

clone_size: medium-sized
v_call: TRDV2
j_call: TRDJ1
d_call: NA
cdr3_aa: CACDGIIPTGGPIPNTDKLIF
cdr3_nt: TGTGCCTGTGACGGCATTATCCCAACCGGGGGCCCAATCCCCAACACCGATAAACTCATCTTT

clone_size: medium-sized
v_call: TRDV1
j_call: TRDJ1
d_call: TRDD3
cdr3_aa: CALGERSGDTPDKLIF
cdr3_nt: TGTGCTCTTGGGGAACGGTCGGGGGATACTCCCGATAAACTCATCTTT

clone_size: large
v_call: TRDV2
j_call: TRDJ1
d_call: NA
cdr3_aa: CACDTFVSEGLGGKLIF
cdr3_nt: TGTGCCTGTGACACCTTCGTTTCGGAGGGTTTGGGGGGTAAACTCATCTTT

clone_size: medium-sized
v_call: TRDV2
j_call: TRDJ1
d_call: TRDD3
cdr3_aa: CACDTVGTGGLKRRSTDKLIF
cdr3_nt: TGTGCCTGTGACACCGTCGGAACTGGGGGATTGAAGAGGCGGAGCACCGATAAACTCATCTTT

clone_size: medium-sized
v_call: TRDV2
j_call: TRDJ1
d_call: TRDD3
cdr3_aa: CACDTVVAFTGGTYTDKLIF
cdr3_nt: TGTGCCTGTGACACCGTCGTTGCCTTTACTGGGGGGACGTACACCGATAAACTCATCTTT

clone_size: NA
v_call: TRDV1
j_call: TRDJ1
d_call: TRDD3
cdr3_aa: CALGEPPPAIDWGIRPNPYTDKLIF
cdr3_nt: TGTGCTCTTGGGGAACCCCCCCCGGCTATTGACTGGGGGATACGCCCGAACCCTTACACCGATAAACTCATCTTT

clone_size: NA
v_call: TRDV1
j_call: TRDJ1
d_call: NA
cdr3_aa: CALGDGWGGPLHTDKLIF
cdr3_nt: TGTGCTCTTGGGGATGGATGGGGGGGCCCTCTCCACACCGATAAACTCATCTTT

clone_size: medium-sized
v_call: TRDV1
j_call: TRDJ1
d_call: TRDD3
cdr3_aa: CALGELEIWVNPLLRYWGRLYTDKLIF
cdr3_nt: TGTGCTCTTGGGGAACTAGAGATCTGGGTCAACCCACTACTACGGTACTGGGGCCGACTGTACACCGATAAACTCATCTTT

clone_size: medium-sized
v_call: TRDV2
j_call: TRDJ1
d_call: TRDD3
cdr3_aa: CACVPVLGAQVGYTDKLIF
cdr3_nt: TGTGCCTGTGTACCCGTACTGGGGGCCCAGGTCGGGTACACCGATAAACTCATCTTT

clone_size: NA
v_call: TRDV2
j_call: TRDJ1
d_call: TRDD3
cdr3_aa: CACDTVILGDTNPKKTYTDKLIF
cdr3_nt: TGTGCCTGTGACACCGTGATACTGGGGGATACGAACCCCAAAAAGACTTACACCGATAAACTCATCTTT

clone_size: medium-sized
v_call: TRDV1
j_call: TRDJ1
d_call: TRDD3
cdr3_aa: CALGELRVSTFVPGGYGDKLIF
cdr3_nt: TGTGCTCTTGGGGAACTTAGGGTCTCGACGTTCGTGCCCGGGGGATACGGCGATAAACTCATCTTT

clone_size: medium-sized
v_call: TRDV2
j_call: TRDJ1
d_call: TRDD3
cdr3_aa: CACDTLNTGGYAPDKLIF
cdr3_nt: TGTGCCTGTGACACCCTTAACACTGGGGGATACGCCCCCGATAAACTCATCTTT

clone_size: NA
v_call: TRDV2
j_call: TRDJ1
d_call: TRDD3
cdr3_aa: CACEDLSWGRQKGDTDKLIF
cdr3_nt: TGTGCCTGTGAAGACCTTTCCTGGGGGCGCCAGAAGGGAGACACCGATAAACTCATCTTT

clone_size: few
v_call: TRDV1
j_call: TRDJ1
d_call: TRDD3
cdr3_aa: CALGERGTGGSRYTDKLIF
cdr3_nt: TGTGCTCTTGGGGAACGCGGGACTGGGGGTTCAAGGTACACCGATAAACTCATCTTT

clone_size: medium-sized
v_call: TRDV2
j_call: TRDJ1
d_call: TRDD3
cdr3_aa: CACDTAERGIRHTDKLIF
cdr3_nt: TGTGCCTGTGACACCGCCGAAAGGGGGATACGTCACACCGATAAACTCATCTTT

clone_size: large
v_call: TRDV2
j_call: TRDJ1
d_call: TRDD3
cdr3_aa: CACDELGDRVIQIRKISKLIF
cdr3_nt: TGTGCCTGTGACGAACTGGGGGATCGGGTGATCCAAATTCGCAAAATTTCAAAACTCATCTTT